This T cell receptor beta chain emerged from a study of response to subunit inactivated influenza vaccine. Study outcomes and limitations: A suggestion made by the authors is that each seasonal influenza vaccination recruits few new T cells.

Trimming stripped 5 bases from V and 8 bases from J, with 16 bases between. Germline CDR1 SGHTA, CDR2 FQGNSA. The CDR3 runs 14 residues. In its sample, this clonotype was seen many times. No antigen is known for it. Each CDR3 protein is one row after TCRdb ran MiXCR on the RT-PCR reads. The table lists fewer than 250,000 distinct CDR3 sequences, about 15% of them singletons. This sample comprised CD8+ T cells sorted from PBMCs, obtained 5 to 6 days after vaccination. The clonotype originates from a man aged 50 to 60 who received an inactivated influenza vaccine. The chain links TRBV7-2 to TRBJ2-4; D tentatively fits TRBD1 or TRBD2 (5 bases each). The CDR3 loop reads CASSPGTLLDIQYF. The CDR3 DNA reads TGTGCCAGCAGCCCTGGGACCCTCTTGGACATTCAGTACTTC.